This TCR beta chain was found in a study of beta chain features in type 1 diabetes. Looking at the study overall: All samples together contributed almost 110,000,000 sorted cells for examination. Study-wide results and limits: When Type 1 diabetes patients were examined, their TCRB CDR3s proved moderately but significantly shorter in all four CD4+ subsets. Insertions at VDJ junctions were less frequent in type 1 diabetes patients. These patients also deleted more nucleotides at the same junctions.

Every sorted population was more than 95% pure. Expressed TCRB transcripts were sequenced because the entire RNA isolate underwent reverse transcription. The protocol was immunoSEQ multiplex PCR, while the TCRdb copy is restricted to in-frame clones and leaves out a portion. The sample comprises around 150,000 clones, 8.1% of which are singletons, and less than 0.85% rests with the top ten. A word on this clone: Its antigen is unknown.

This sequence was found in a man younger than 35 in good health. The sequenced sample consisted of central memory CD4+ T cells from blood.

The CDR3 bases are TGCGCCAGCAGCCGCAGACAGGGATCCTATGGCTACACCTTC. Translation gives CASSRRQGSYGYTF. The chain uses TRBV4-1 and TRBJ1-2; TRBD1 matches at 7 bases. The germline V gene encodes CDR1 MGHRA and CDR2 YSYEKL. Germline trimming cut 4 bases from V and 4 bases from J; bases unmatched to any gene: 6. The CDR3 runs to 14 residues.